This TCR beta chain came from a study of blood T cell repertoires in COVID-19. The assay was immunoSEQ multiplex PCR, and TCRdb's table has in-frame clones only and misses some. Of 200,000 or so clones listed, about 87% are singletons. Germline CDR1 MNHEY, CDR2 SVGAGI. The CDR3 length is 14 residues. V lost 7 bases, J lost 0 bases, and 13 bases lay in between. Sequenced sample: PBMCs or T cells enriched from blood (not recorded which). V gene TRBV6-5 combines with J gene TRBJ2-7; weak D call: TRBD1 (5 bases). The TCR sequence derives from a woman aged 25 to 39 who had been exposed to COVID-19. This chain's CDR3 is CASTTVTASYEQYF. DNA for the CDR3: TGTGCCAGCACCACCGTGACAGCCTCCTACGAGCAGTACTTC.